A selection of T cell receptor beta chains follows, all from one sample in a study of OX40 agonist ivuxolimab in advanced cancers. Clones were sequenced by immunoSEQ multiplex PCR, and TCRdb holds only the in-frame ones, with some missing. The sample holds over 85,000 clones, around four fifths seen once. This specimen was CD4+ or CD8+ T cells sorted from blood, taken in a trial of the OX40 agonist ivuxolimab. The receptors shown here come from an adult with an advanced solid tumor such as melanoma, head and neck, liver or kidney cancer. The CDR3 runs from the conserved cysteine through the conserved F or W. Each record gives: clone size, CDR3 length, V gene, J gene, D gene, CDR3 protein, CDR3 DNA. A D gene is named only where the DNA matches it firmly. Only part of the rows carry a size: once, few, many, or a class if the clone is expanded.

>.|14|TRBV28|TRBJ2-3|.
CASSSSALVDTQYF
TGTGCCAGCAGTTCGTCAGCCCTGGTGGATACGCAGTATTTT
>.|13|TRBV10-3|TRBJ1-1|.
CAIRTGPNIEAFF
TGTGCCATCAGGACGGGACCGAATATTGAAGCTTTCTTT
>many|14|TRBV10-1|TRBJ1-1|.
CASTATVGVTEAFF
TGCGCCAGCACCGCCACCGTGGGGGTCACTGAAGCTTTCTTT
>.|16|TRBV10-1|TRBJ1-3|.
CASSEKALGAGNTIYF
TGCGCCAGCAGTGAGAAGGCCTTAGGGGCAGGAAACACCATATATTTT
>.|16|TRBV10-3|TRBJ2-3|TRBD1
CAIRDSTGRQTDTQYF
TGTGCCATCAGGGATTCGACAGGGCGGCAGACAGATACGCAGTATTTT
>.|17|TRBV28|TRBJ2-1|TRBD2
CASSLFGGRGSYNEQFF
TGTGCCAGCAGTTTATTCGGGGGGAGAGGGTCCTACAATGAGCAGTTCTTC
>.|14|TRBV6-5|TRBJ2-7|.
CASSLKARDYEQYF
TGTGCCAGCAGTCTCAAAGCAAGAGACTACGAGCAGTACTTC
>.|14|TRBV19|TRBJ1-1|.
CASSIYQMNTEAFF
TGTGCCAGTAGTATATACCAGATGAACACTGAAGCTTTCTTT
>.|12|TRBV6-1|TRBJ1-2|.
CASSEADYGYTF
TGTGCCAGCAGTGAGGCGGACTATGGCTACACCTTC
>.|13|TRBV7-2|TRBJ1-1|TRBD1
CASSLAQGGKAFF
TGTGCCAGCAGCTTAGCACAGGGGGGTAAAGCTTTCTTT
>.|14|TRBV6-5|TRBJ1-1|.
CASSSGFTNTEAFF
TGTGCCAGCAGTTCCGGGTTCACGAACACTGAAGCTTTCTTT
>once|14|TRBV9|TRBJ1-3|.
CASSVEGGRNTIYF
TGTGCCAGCAGCGTAGAAGGGGGAAGAAACACCATATATTTT
>.|12|TRBV28|TRBJ1-4|.
CASRSGGWKLFF
TGTGCCAGCAGGTCGGGGGGCTGGAAACTGTTTTTT
>.|14|TRBV28|TRBJ1-2|.
CASSGTKPNYGYTF
TGTGCCAGCAGCGGGACGAAGCCTAACTATGGCTACACCTTC
>.|16|TRBV4-3|TRBJ1-3|TRBD1
CASSQATGVGGNTIYF
TGCGCCAGCAGCCAAGCCACAGGGGTTGGTGGAAACACCATATATTTT
>.|13|TRBV27|TRBJ1-5|TRBD1
CASPGQGHQPQHF
TGTGCCAGCCCGGGACAGGGGCATCAGCCCCAGCATTTT
>few|15|TRBV4-1|TRBJ2-3|.
CASSQEETGTDTQYF
TGCGCCAGCAGCCAAGAAGAGACTGGCACAGATACGCAGTATTTT
>.|16|TRBV5-5|TRBJ1-2|TRBD1
CASSSTGFNGNYGYTF
TGTGCCAGCAGCTCGACAGGGTTTAATGGGAACTATGGCTACACCTTC
>.|15|TRBV2|TRBJ2-2|TRBD2
CASSPGTTNTGELFF
TGTGCCAGCAGTCCCGGGACTACGAACACCGGGGAGCTGTTTTTT
>.|11|TRBV15|TRBJ1-2|TRBD1
CAVGTGYGYTF
TGTGCCGTCGGGACAGGCTATGGCTACACCTTC
>.|15|TRBV7-9|TRBJ1-2|.
CASSPGAGVDYGYTF
TGTGCCAGCAGCCCTGGGGCAGGGGTTGACTATGGCTACACCTTC
>.|11|TRBV20-1|TRBJ2-7|TRBD1
CSANRDSEQYF
TGCAGTGCTAACCGGGACAGCGAGCAGTACTTC
>.|16|TRBV5-5|TRBJ1-2|.
CASSLAVRLGGYGYTF
TGTGCCAGCAGCTTGGCCGTTAGGCTGGGGGGCTATGGCTACACCTTC
>.|13|TRBV2|TRBJ1-1|.
CASSVQGPTEAFF
TGTGCCAGCAGTGTCCAGGGGCCCACTGAAGCTTTCTTT
>.|15|TRBV6-5|TRBJ1-6|TRBD1
CASRTGTGYNSPLHF
TGTGCCAGCAGAACCGGGACAGGGTATAATTCACCCCTCCACTTT
>.|15|TRBV5-1|TRBJ2-5|.
CASSLGKQGRETQYF
TGCGCCAGCAGCTTGGGAAAGCAGGGTAGGGAGACCCAGTACTTC
>.|16|TRBV10-1|TRBJ2-1|TRBD1
CASSEKQGSSYNEQFF
TGCGCCAGCAGTGAGAAACAGGGGTCTTCCTACAATGAGCAGTTCTTC
>.|14|TRBV25-1|TRBJ2-2|.
CASSGGLETGELFF
TGTGCCAGCAGTGGGGGGCTCGAGACCGGGGAGCTGTTTTTT
>once|13|TRBV4-1|TRBJ1-2|.
CASSQVLRGGYTF
TGCGCCAGCAGCCAAGTATTGCGCGGGGGCTACACCTTC
>.|12|TRBV28|TRBJ1-5|.
CASSLLTQPQHF
TGTGCCAGCAGTTTACTAACTCAGCCCCAGCATTTT
>.|11|TRBV7-2|TRBJ2-5|.
CASSFLETQYF
TGTGCCAGCAGCTTCTTAGAGACCCAGTACTTC
>.|14|TRBV10-3|TRBJ1-2|TRBD1
CAISPGQANYGYTF
TGTGCCATCAGTCCGGGACAGGCGAACTATGGCTACACCTTC
>.|15|TRBV28|TRBJ1-4|.
CASSSGQPGNEKLFF
TGTGCCAGCAGTTCAGGACAGCCTGGGAATGAAAAACTGTTTTTT